This T cell receptor (beta chain) was identified in a study of beta chain features in type 1 diabetes. This clone has more than one count but fewer than ten. The germline V gene encodes CDR1 SEHNR and CDR2 FQNEAQ (reference sequence). V lost 2 bases, J lost 0 bases, and 6 bases stayed unmatched. CDR3 length: 17 amino acids. TCRB transcripts that were expressed got sequenced, as all of the isolated RNA had been reverse transcribed. Here immunoSEQ multiplex PCR was the method, and the copy in TCRdb shows in-frame clones only, minus some. The table lists fewer than 150,000 clones, 6.5% to 8.5% of them singletons, with about 1.5% in the top ten.

This chain joins TRBV7-9 and TRBJ2-3, with 9 positions matching TRBD2. This TCR came from a young woman in good health. The sample was central memory CD4+ T cells from blood. This CDR3 reads CASSLYPSGRSTDTQYF. CDR3 in DNA: TGTGCCAGCAGCTTATATCCGAGCGGGAGGAGCACAGATACGCAGTATTTT.